This T cell receptor beta chain was profiled in a study of T cell responses to AZD1222 COVID-19 vaccine. General study results and limits: Unmutated variant regions are reportedly targeted by nearly half of spike-specific TCRs. Only six AZD1222 recipients tested seropositive at baseline. Spike-specific TCR breadth rose after two AZD1222 doses, and depth rose as well. Most donors were white British, females outnumbered males, and clonal diversity was possibly underestimated.

Sequenced by immunoSEQ multiplex PCR; TCRdb stores in-frame clones only, minus some. The sample has 100,000 to 120,000 clones, 89% seen once. J was trimmed by 7 bases and V by 6 bases; bases with no gene match: 5. The CDR3 spans 13 residues. Looked up from germline, CDR1 is MNHEY and CDR2 is SVGAGI. Notes on this clone: The antigen is not known.

The sample here was peripheral blood, taken 28 days after the second AZD1222 dose. The V call is TRBV6-5, the J call TRBJ1-1; 10 bases are a match to TRBD1. The clonotype comes from an adult who received the AZD1222 COVID-19 vaccine. As DNA, the CDR3 is TGTGCCAGCAGGAGGACAGGGGGGGATGAAGCTTTCTTT. Its translation: CASRRTGGDEAFF.